The 29 T cell receptor beta chains below all came from one sample that was sequenced in a study of shared clonotypes between healthy human individuals. Terminally differentiated effector memory CD45RA+ cells were excluded by CCR7 positive selection of CD45RO-negative cells. TCRdb keeps only in-frame clones here, not all; method: immunoSEQ multiplex PCR. The sample carries 2 million to 2.5 million clones, over 85% recorded once. Sequencing was carried out using naive CD8+ T cells sorted from blood. The origin of the receptors is a man aged 18 to 30 in good health.

The chain links TRBV6-5 to TRBJ2-7; weak D call: TRBD2 (5 bases). CDR1 MNHEY and CDR2 SVGAGI come from the germline V gene. V lost 8 bases and J 2 bases, leaving 16 bases between the germline ends. This CDR3 spans 14 amino acids. The CDR3 loop is CASAELAGAYEQYF. The CDR3 bases are TGTGCCAGCGCCGAATTGGCGGGCGCCTACGAGCAGTACTTC.

The V gene is TRBV7-9, the J gene TRBJ1-4, with 8 bases identical to TRBD1. This CDR3 has 15 residues. Germline V CDR1 and CDR2: SEHNR, FQNEAQ (reference sequence). Unmatched junction bases numbered 10, after V lost 5 bases and J lost 8 bases. The CDR3 bases are TGTGCCAGCAGCCCGACGGGACAGGAGGGGGAAAAACTGTTTTTT. It is translated as CASSPTGQEGEKLFF.

The chain links TRBV6-1 to TRBJ1-2; no reliable D call. The CDR3 has 13 amino acids. Trimming removed 3 bases at V and 3 bases at J, with 8 bases between. Germline V lookup: CDR1 MNHNS, CDR2 SASEGT. The CDR3 DNA sequence: TGTGCCAGCAGTGACGGGCGAGACTATGGCTACACCTTC. This translates into CASSDGRDYGYTF.

This clone came up once. V gene TRBV28 combines with J gene TRBJ2-7; unclear D gene. Trimming shortened V by 1 base and J by 4 bases, and 11 bases separated the two germline ends. Germline assignment: CDR1 MDHEN and CDR2 SYDVKM. The CDR3 contains 14 residues. DNA of the CDR3: TGTGCCAGCAGTTTATTGGCCTTAGAGTACGAGCAGTACTTC. Translation gives CASSLLALEYEQYF.

This chain's CDR3 is CAWSAPGQGYSGELFF. The CDR3 DNA reads TGTGCCTGGAGTGCCCCGGGACAGGGTTATTCCGGGGAGCTGTTTTTT. The gene calls are TRBV30 and TRBJ2-2; TRBD1 matches 9 bases. Germline loops: CDR1 GTSNPN, CDR2 SVGIG (reference sequence). CDR3 size: 16 residues. Unmatched junction bases numbered 9, after V lost 1 base and J lost 6 bases.

The rearrangement uses TRBV6-5 and TRBJ2-7, with TRBD2 matching over 9 bases. Germline-derived CDR1 and CDR2 are MNHEY and SVGAGI. After removal of 6 bases from V and 2 bases from J, the junction contained 8 bases not matched to a gene. The CDR3 is made up of 15 amino acids. The CDR3 here is CASSPWASGTYEQYF. CDR3 coding DNA: TGTGCCAGCAGCCCCTGGGCTAGCGGGACCTACGAGCAGTACTTC.

This clone was detected once. The chain has TRBV19 and TRBJ1-5; no firm D call. Trimming removed 4 bases from V and 0 bases from J, with 10 bases in between. This CDR3 is 15 amino acids long. The germline V gene encodes CDR1 LNHDA and CDR2 SQIVND (reference sequence). The CDR3: CASSTLPFSNQPQHF. The CDR3 nucleotides are TGTGCCAGTAGTACCCTTCCTTTTAGCAATCAGCCCCAGCATTTT. Full variable domain (remainder filled in from reference TRBV19 and TRBJ1-5): DGGITQSPKYLFRKEGQNVTLSCEQNLNHDAMYWYRQDPGQGLRLIYYSQIVNDFQKGDIAEGYSVSREKKESFPLTVTSAQKNPTAFYLCASSTLPFSNQPQHFGDGTRLSIL.

The V gene is TRBV7-9, the J gene TRBJ2-1, with 14 bases that match TRBD2. Germline CDR1 is SEHNR and CDR2 is FQNEAQ (reference sequence). The ends lost 1 base at V and 7 bases at J; junction bases unmatched: 3. This CDR3 is built from 16 residues. This CDR3 reads CASSLGGLAGDNEQFF. For the CDR3, the DNA is TGTGCCAGCAGCTTAGGGGGACTAGCGGGAGATAATGAGCAGTTCTTC.

The V and J genes are TRBV28 and TRBJ2-7; no firm D call. Trimming removed 3 bases at V and 5 bases at J, with 17 bases between. The CDR3 is made up of 15 amino acids. Germline CDR1 is MDHEN and CDR2 is SYDVKM. DNA of the CDR3: TGTGCCAGCAGTTTTGTCGGGTCCCTTTCGGACGAGCAGTACTTC. Translating gives CASSFVGSLSDEQYF.

The chain is built from TRBV6-5 and TRBJ2-7; D unresolved. Germline V lookup: CDR1 MNHEY, CDR2 SVGAGI. CDR3 size: 11 residues. Trimming stripped 2 bases from V and 12 bases from J, with 11 bases between. The CDR3 reads CASSYQATRYF. In DNA, the CDR3 is TGTGCCAGCAGTTACCAAGCTACGAGGTACTTC.

V usage is TRBV7-8 and J usage is TRBJ1-2; D perhaps matches TRBD1 (5 bases). V lost 10 bases to trimming and J lost 8 bases, with 17 bases between them. Germline V gene data show CDR1 as SGHVS and CDR2 as FQNEAQ. This CDR3 spans 12 amino acids. CDR3 sequence (DNA): TGTGCCAAGAAGGGGTATTCGGGGGGCTACACCTTC. Amino acids: CAKKGYSGGYTF.

The chain combines TRBV19 with TRBJ2-6, with no clear D. Germline values: CDR1 LNHDA, CDR2 SQIVND (reference sequence). Trimming removed 8 bases at V and 1 base at J, with 15 bases between. This CDR3 is built from 16 residues. DNA for the CDR3: TGTGCCAGTGATTACAGCCCCGAATCTGGGGCCAACGTCCTGACTTTC. It codes for CASDYSPESGANVLTF.

This chain links TRBV2 with TRBJ1-1; D gene unclear. The CDR3 extends over 12 amino acids. Deletions cut 6 bases from V and 6 bases from J, with 11 bases between. CDR1 SNHLY and CDR2 FYNNEI come from the germline V gene. The CDR3 loop reads CASSPSGAEAFF. The CDR3 nucleotides are TGTGCCAGCAGCCCCTCGGGCGCTGAAGCTTTCTTT.

This chain links TRBV2 with TRBJ2-2; 7 nucleotides align to TRBD2. The CDR3 extends over 15 amino acids. In germline, CDR1 is SNHLY, CDR2 FYNNEI. The V and J ends lost 7 bases and 3 bases, in that order; junction bases with no gene match: 8. The CDR3 loop reads CASKLGGLDTGELFF. CDR3 nucleotide sequence: TGTGCCAGCAAACTGGGAGGGTTGGACACCGGGGAGCTGTTTTTT.

This chain links TRBV19 with TRBJ2-7; D may be TRBD2 (5 bases). CDR1 and CDR2 (germline): LNHDA, SQIVND (reference sequence). The CDR3 sequence is 13 residues long. V shed 5 bases and J shed 3 bases, with 11 bases lying between them. The CDR3 loop reads CASSAGLIYEQYF. The CDR3 nucleotides are TGTGCCAGTAGTGCCGGACTGATCTACGAGCAGTACTTC.

The chain links TRBV13 to TRBJ2-1; TRBD2 agrees at 7 bases. Germline CDR1 PRHDT, CDR2 FYEKMQ (reference sequence). Trimming at V came to 5 bases and at J to 9 bases, leaving 7 bases not matched to a gene. The CDR3 has 13 amino acids. For the CDR3, the DNA is TGTGCCAGCAGCCCACCCATAGCGGGTGAGCAGTTCTTC. This translates into CASSPPIAGEQFF.

The chain uses TRBV19 and TRBJ1-1; D gene uncertain. The CDR3 length is 13 residues. With 11 bases removed from V and 6 bases from J, the gap between germline ends came to 19 bases. Germline V gene data show CDR1 as LNHDA and CDR2 as SQIVND (reference sequence). Written as DNA, the CDR3 is TGTGCCCACCCTCGGTGGAGGGCAGCTGAAGCTTTCTTT. Encoded protein: CAHPRWRAAEAFF.

The chain couples TRBV28 to TRBJ1-1; no reliable D call. Germline assignment: CDR1 MDHEN and CDR2 SYDVKM. The CDR3 runs 14 residues. Deletions cut 2 bases from V and 1 base from J, with 8 bases between. The CDR3 here is CASSLRVSNTEAFF. CDR3 sequence (DNA): TGTGCCAGCAGTTTAAGGGTTTCGAACACTGAAGCTTTCTTT.

On this clone: The sample holds other DNA sequences that translate to the same CDR3. The CDR3 region has the DNA TGTGCCAGCAGTGAGGTCAGCTCCTACGAGCAGTACTTC. It specifies CASSEVSSYEQYF. V is TRBV2 and J is TRBJ2-7; D gene unclear. This CDR3 is built from 13 residues. Per the germline V gene, CDR1 is SNHLY and CDR2 is FYNNEI. V lost 3 bases, J lost 0 bases, and 6 bases lay in between.

This clone has a single count. The gene calls are TRBV6-5 and TRBJ2-1, with a tentative D call TRBD1 (6 bases). Germline V lookup: CDR1 MNHEY, CDR2 SVGAGI. Trimming stripped 8 bases from V and 10 bases from J, with 18 bases between. The CDR3 runs to 13 residues. In nucleotides, the CDR3 is TGTGCCAGCGGGGGCATAGACGGAATAGAGCAGTTCTTC. It encodes CASGGIDGIEQFF.

The gene calls are TRBV6-5 and TRBJ1-2; the D gene is possibly TRBD1 (5 bases). Per germline, CDR1 MNHEY and CDR2 SVGAGI. The CDR3 covers 13 residues. The V gene lost 5 bases and the J gene lost 5 bases, with 12 bases spanning the gap. The CDR3 loop reads CASSATDTYGYTF. CDR3 bases: TGTGCCAGCAGTGCGACAGACACATATGGCTACACCTTC.

The J gene is TRBJ2-5, the V gene TRBV4-1, with 8 bases aligning to TRBD2. CDR1 MGHRA and CDR2 YSYEKL come from the germline V gene. The CDR3 has 17 residues. J lost 1 base, V lost 0 bases, and 7 bases had no gene match. CDR3 sequence: CASSQEWASGPQETQYF. For the CDR3, the DNA is TGCGCCAGCAGCCAAGAGTGGGCTAGCGGGCCCCAAGAGACCCAGTACTTC.

The chain joins TRBV28 to TRBJ2-7; TRBD2 might be the D (5 bases). The germline V gene encodes CDR1 MDHEN and CDR2 SYDVKM. V lost 1 base and J lost 5, with 15 bases in between. The CDR3 has 15 amino acids. The CDR3 here is CASSLFRELKDEQYF. The CDR3 nucleotides are TGTGCCAGCAGTTTATTCCGGGAACTTAAGGACGAGCAGTACTTC.

This sequence joins TRBV5-5 and TRBJ2-7, with TRBD1 as a possible D gene (6 bases). The germline V gene has CDR1 SGHKS and CDR2 YYEKEE (reference sequence). The V end was cut by 2 bases, the J end by 2 bases, with 11 bases between. This CDR3 has 14 amino acids. In DNA form, the CDR3 reads TGTGCCAGCAGCTTTACAGGGCCTGCCTACGAGCAGTACTTC. This gives the protein CASSFTGPAYEQYF.

The V and J genes are TRBV4-3 and TRBJ2-7, with TRBD1 as a possible D gene (5 bases). The CDR3 extends over 17 amino acids. V lost 0 bases to trimming and J lost 3 bases, with 18 bases between them. Germline loops: CDR1 LGHNA, CDR2 YSLEER. The CDR3 nucleotides are TGCGCCAGCAGCCAAGATGGGGCCGTGACAGCGAACTACGAGCAGTACTTC. This sequence encodes CASSQDGAVTANYEQYF.

This chain uses TRBV6-4 with TRBJ2-2; TRBD1 agrees at 10 bases. Germline CDR1 is MRHNA and CDR2 is SNTAGT. The length of the CDR3 is 14 residues. V lost 4 bases, J lost 6 bases, and 2 bases stayed unmatched. The CDR3 reads CASSATGGSGELFF. The CDR3 region has the DNA TGTGCCAGCAGTGCGACAGGGGGCTCCGGGGAGCTGTTTTTT.

The chain uses TRBV30 and TRBJ2-3; 9 bases fit TRBD2. The CDR3 runs 14 residues. Losses at the gene ends were 0 bases for V and 5 bases for J; bases not matched to a gene: 3. Germline CDR1 is GTSNPN and CDR2 is SVGIG (reference sequence). CDR3 loop: CAWSVLAGVDTQYF. The CDR3 bases are TGTGCCTGGAGTGTATTAGCGGGAGTAGATACGCAGTATTTT.

The rearrangement links TRBV30 to TRBJ2-3; 14 positions agree with TRBD2. V shed 1 base and J 5 bases; nucleotides not matched to a gene: 14. Germline lookup yields CDR1 GTSNPN and CDR2 SVGIG (reference sequence). The CDR3 sequence is 19 residues long. CDR3: CAWSEVPGTSGSLGDTQYF. The CDR3 nucleotides are TGTGCCTGGAGTGAGGTCCCCGGGACTAGCGGGAGTCTGGGAGATACGCAGTATTTT.

The chain recombines TRBV5-6 with TRBJ2-2; TRBD2 matches at 7 bases. The CDR3 totals 18 residues. From germline, CDR1 is SGHDT and CDR2 YYEEEE. V was pared by 4 bases and J by 6 bases, with 18 bases of the junction left unmatched. CDR3 nucleotides: TGTGCCAGCAGCCCCAGCTCAAGTTTTTGGGGGGGTCCCGGGGAGCTGTTTTTT. It is translated as CASSPSSSFWGGPGELFF.